This T cell receptor (beta chain) was recovered during a study of blood T cell repertoires in COVID-19. CDR3 size: 16 residues. With V trimmed by 0 bases and J by 2 bases, 6 bases remained unmatched. Germline V lookup: CDR1 SGHVS, CDR2 FQNEAQ. Original analysis: Nucleated cell number was recorded as an estimate derived from reference gene primer amplification. This table comes from immunoSEQ multiplex PCR, and its TCRdb copy is limited to in-frame clones, with some not included. For V, J and clone size, that table is used; D and trimming come from the DNA. The sample comprises under 300,000 clones, 70% to 75% of which are singletons, and 3% to 3.5% rests with the top ten.

The chain uses TRBV7-8 and TRBJ2-7, with 8 bases identical to TRBD2. Material for sequencing was peripheral blood. This sequence originates from a woman older than 75 with acute or convalescent COVID-19. The CDR3 sequence is CASSLATGGVAYEQYF. The CDR3 DNA sequence: TGTGCCAGCAGCTTAGCGACGGGGGGGGTAGCCTACGAGCAGTACTTC. Supplemented by reference TRBV7-8 and TRBJ2-7, the full variable domain reads GAGVSQSPRYKVAKRGQDVALRCDPISGHVSLFWYQQALGQGPEFLTYFQNEAQLDKSGLPSDRFFAERPEGSVSTLKIQRTQQEDSAVYLCASSLATGGVAYEQYFGPGTRLTVT.